Sequencing of this T cell receptor (beta chain) was carried out in a study of blood T cell repertoires in COVID-19 (dated by TCRdb to 2018 to 2020). For the wider study: Collaborator samples came from the United States, Italy and Spain and covered acute and convalescent phases of COVID-19. The material from the prospective study consisted of cDNA or gDNA derived from T cells, B-cell-depleted T cells, or PBMCs. Deeply sampled blood TCRbeta repertoires from subjects exposed to, actively infected with, or recovered from COVID-19 were included in the dataset. The repertoires were released in a freely available public database intended as a resource for research on the immune response to SARS-CoV-2. Samples were obtained from the ongoing ImmuneRACE study (first 160 participants) and from 1,254 subjects provided by 6 global collaborators. Nearly every sample came with metadata listing a de-identified subject ID, COVID-19 status, age in years and sex. Where available, HLA class I and class II types were taken from metadata supplied by the sample provider and were not determined by assay-based typing. On the study overall, not on this receptor specifically: The quantity of clinical and demographic metadata differed by source and by participant and was supplied without curation.

Participants in the prospective study were aged about 18 to 95 years, lived in some 24 United States geographic areas, and enrolled through a virtual design. In the prospective study, cohorts were assigned on the basis of participant-reported clinical history obtained from a screening survey and a study questionnaire. Each participant in the prospective study had whole blood, serum and a nasopharyngeal or oropharyngeal swab collected by mobile phlebotomists. Prospective study participants could optionally give additional blood draws and questionnaires over an approximately two-month period. Prospective study blood samples were shipped either frozen or at room temperature before DNA extraction. TCRbeta CDR3 regions were amplified from genomic DNA by means of the immunoSEQ Assay, a bias-controlled multiplex PCR. The original methods were these. Within the assay, amplification of reference gene primers was used to estimate how many nucleated cells each sample contained. To quantify the absolute abundance of each unique TCRbeta CDR3 rearrangement, sequence reads were collapsed and filtered. For each sample, productive Simpson clonality was calculated as the square root of Simpson's diversity index over productive rearrangements. The source is immuneACCESS, and TCRdb retained only in-frame sequences with V and J called. Part of the clones is not carried over; for the studies checked, unresolved V genes explain less than half of this, and the remainder is unexplained. That table gives V, J and clone size, and the DNA gave D and trimming. Across this sample there are around 280,000 clones, with almost 90% seen only once. The ten largest clones capture about 1.5% of the sample.

Concerning this clone itself: No cognate antigen has been identified for it. No base quality values were provided; no much bigger clone lies one nucleotide off.

Via the germline V gene, CDR1 is SGDLS and CDR2 YYNGEE. From cysteine to phenylalanine, the CDR3 is 14 amino acids long. Just CDR3 DNA is preserved here, 42 bases in frame from base 1. V and J lose 0 bases and 0 bases, and a span of 6 bases separates them. The V and J segments used are TRBV9 and TRBJ1-1; no D segment can be confidently identified. The TCR comes from a woman aged 18-29 years with acute COVID-19. The sample consisted of PBMCs or T cells enriched from blood (not recorded which). The nucleotides read TGTGCCAGCAGCGTAGGGCAGGTGAACACTGAAGCTTTCTTT. Its translation reads: CASSVGQVNTEAFF.